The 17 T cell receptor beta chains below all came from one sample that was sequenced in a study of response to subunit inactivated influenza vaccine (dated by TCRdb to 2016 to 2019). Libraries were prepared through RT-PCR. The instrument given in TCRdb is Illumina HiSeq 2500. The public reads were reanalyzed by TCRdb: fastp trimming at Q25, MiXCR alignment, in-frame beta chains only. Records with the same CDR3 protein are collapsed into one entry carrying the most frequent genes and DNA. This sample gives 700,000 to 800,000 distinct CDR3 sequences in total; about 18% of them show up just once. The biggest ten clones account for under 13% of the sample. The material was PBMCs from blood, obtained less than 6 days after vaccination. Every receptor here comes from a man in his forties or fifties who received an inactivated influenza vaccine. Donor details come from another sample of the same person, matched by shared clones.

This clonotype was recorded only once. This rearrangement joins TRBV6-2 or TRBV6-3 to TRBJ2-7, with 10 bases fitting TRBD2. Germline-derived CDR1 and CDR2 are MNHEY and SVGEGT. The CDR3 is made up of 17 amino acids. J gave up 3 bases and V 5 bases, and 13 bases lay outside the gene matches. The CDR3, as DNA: TGTGCCAGCAGTCCGACAAAAACTAGCGGGAAACTCTACGAGCAGTACTTC. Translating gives CASSPTKTSGKLYEQYF.

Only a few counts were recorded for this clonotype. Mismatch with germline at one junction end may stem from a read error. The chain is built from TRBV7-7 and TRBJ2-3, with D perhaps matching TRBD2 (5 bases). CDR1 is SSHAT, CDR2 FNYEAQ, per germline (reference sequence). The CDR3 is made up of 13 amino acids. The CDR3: CASSFGETDTQYF. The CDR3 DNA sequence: TGTGCTAGCAGCTTCGGGGAGACAGATACGCAGTATTTT.

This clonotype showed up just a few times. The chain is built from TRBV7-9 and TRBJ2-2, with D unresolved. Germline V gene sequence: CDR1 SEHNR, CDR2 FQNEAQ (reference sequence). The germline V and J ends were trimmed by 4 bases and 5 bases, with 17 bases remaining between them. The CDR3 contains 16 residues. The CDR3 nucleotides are TGTGCCAGCAGCTCCGGCGCCGTGTTTGGGACCGGGGAGCTGTTTTTT. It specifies CASSSGAVFGTGELFF. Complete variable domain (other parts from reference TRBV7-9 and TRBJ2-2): DTGVSQNPRHKITKRGQNVTFRCDPISEHNRLYWYRQTLGQGPEFLTYFQNEAQLEKSRLLSDRFSAERPKGSFSTLEIQRTEQGDSAMYLCASSSGAVFGTGELFFGEGSRLTVL.

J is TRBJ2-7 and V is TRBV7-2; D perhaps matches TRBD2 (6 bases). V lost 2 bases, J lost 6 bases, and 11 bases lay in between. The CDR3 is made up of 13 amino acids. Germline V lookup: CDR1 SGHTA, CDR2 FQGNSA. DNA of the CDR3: TGTGCCAGCAGCTTATCGGGGACTGGCGAGCAGTACTTC. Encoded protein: CASSLSGTGEQYF.

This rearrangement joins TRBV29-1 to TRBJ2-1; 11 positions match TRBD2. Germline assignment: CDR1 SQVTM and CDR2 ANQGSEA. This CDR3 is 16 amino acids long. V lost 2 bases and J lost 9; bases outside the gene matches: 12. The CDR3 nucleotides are TGCAGCGTTGAAAGTCGATTAGCGGGAGGGCCCGGTGAGCAGTTCTTC. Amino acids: CSVESRLAGGPGEQFF.

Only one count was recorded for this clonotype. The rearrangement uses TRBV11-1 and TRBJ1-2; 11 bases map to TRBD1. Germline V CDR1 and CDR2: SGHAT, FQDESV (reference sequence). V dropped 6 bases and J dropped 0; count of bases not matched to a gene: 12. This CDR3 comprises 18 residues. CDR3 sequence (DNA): TGTGCCAGCAGGGACTGGGACAGGGGGAATTACGCTAACTATGGCTACACCTTC. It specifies CASRDWDRGNYANYGYTF.

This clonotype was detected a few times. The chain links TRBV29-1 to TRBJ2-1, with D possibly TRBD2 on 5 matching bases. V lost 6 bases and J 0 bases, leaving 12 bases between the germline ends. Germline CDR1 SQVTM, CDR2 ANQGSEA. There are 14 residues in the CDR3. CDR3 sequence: CSVLRADSYNEQFF. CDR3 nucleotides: TGCAGCGTGCTGAGGGCGGACTCCTACAATGAGCAGTTCTTC.

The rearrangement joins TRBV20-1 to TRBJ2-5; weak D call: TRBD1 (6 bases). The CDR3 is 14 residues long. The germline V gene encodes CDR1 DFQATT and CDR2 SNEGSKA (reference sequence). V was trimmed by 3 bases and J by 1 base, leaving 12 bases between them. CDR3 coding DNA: TGCAGTGCTAGTACGTACAGGGCCCAAGAGACCCAGTACTTC. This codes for CSASTYRAQETQYF.

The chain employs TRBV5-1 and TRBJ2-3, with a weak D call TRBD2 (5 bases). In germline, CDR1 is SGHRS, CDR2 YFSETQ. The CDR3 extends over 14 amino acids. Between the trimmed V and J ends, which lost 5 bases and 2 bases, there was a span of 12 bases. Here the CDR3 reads CASSSDWYTDTQYF. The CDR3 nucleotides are TGCGCCAGCAGTTCGGACTGGTACACAGATACGCAGTATTTT. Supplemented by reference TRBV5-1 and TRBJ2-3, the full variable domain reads KAGVTQTPRYLIKTRGQQVTLSCSPISGHRSVSWYQQTPGQGLQFLFEYFSETQRNKGNFPGRFSGRQFSNSRSEMNVSTLELGDSALYLCASSSDWYTDTQYFGPGTRLTVL.

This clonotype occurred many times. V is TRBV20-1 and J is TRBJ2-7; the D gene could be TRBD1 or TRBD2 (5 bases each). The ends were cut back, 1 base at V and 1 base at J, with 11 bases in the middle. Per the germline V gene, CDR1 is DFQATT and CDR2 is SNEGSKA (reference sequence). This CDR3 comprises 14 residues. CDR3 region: CSARGDGGSYEQYF. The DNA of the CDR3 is TGCAGTGCTAGAGGGGACGGCGGTTCCTACGAGCAGTACTTC.

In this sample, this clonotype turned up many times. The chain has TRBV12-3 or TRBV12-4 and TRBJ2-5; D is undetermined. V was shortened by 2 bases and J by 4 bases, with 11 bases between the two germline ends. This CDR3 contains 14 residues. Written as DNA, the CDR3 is TGTGCCAGCAGTTTAACCCCCCGACGAGAGACCCAGTACTTC. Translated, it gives CASSLTPRRETQYF.

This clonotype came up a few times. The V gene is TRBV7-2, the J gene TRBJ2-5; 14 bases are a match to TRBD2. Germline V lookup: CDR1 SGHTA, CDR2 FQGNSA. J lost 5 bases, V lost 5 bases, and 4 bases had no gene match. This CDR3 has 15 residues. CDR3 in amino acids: CASSTGLAGDETQYF. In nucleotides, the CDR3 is TGTGCCAGCAGCACGGGACTAGCGGGAGACGAGACCCAGTACTTC. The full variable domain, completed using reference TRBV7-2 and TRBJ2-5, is GAGVSQSPSNKVTEKGKDVELRCDPISGHTALYWYRQSLGQGLEFLIYFQGNSAPDKSGLPSDRFSAERTGGSVSTLTIQRTQQEDSAVYLCASSTGLAGDETQYFGPGTRLLVL.

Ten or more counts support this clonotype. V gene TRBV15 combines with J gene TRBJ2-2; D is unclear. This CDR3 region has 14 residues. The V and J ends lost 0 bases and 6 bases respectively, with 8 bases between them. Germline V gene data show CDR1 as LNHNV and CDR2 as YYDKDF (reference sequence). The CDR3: CATSRDRAAGELFF. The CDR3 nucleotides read TGTGCCACCAGCAGAGATCGGGCGGCCGGGGAGCTGTTTTTT.

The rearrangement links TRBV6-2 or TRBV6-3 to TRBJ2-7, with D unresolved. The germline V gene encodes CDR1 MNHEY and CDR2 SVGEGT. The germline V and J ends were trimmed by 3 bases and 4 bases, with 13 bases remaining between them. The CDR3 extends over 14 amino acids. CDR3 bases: TGTGCCAGCAGTTATGGAGCAGGACCTTACGAGCAGTACTTC. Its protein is CASSYGAGPYEQYF.

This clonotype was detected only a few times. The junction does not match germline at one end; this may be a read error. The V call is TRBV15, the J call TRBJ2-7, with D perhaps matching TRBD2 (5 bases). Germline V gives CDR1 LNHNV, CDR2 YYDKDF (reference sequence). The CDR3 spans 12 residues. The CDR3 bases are TGTGCCACCAGCGTGACGGGGTTAGGATTGGACTTC. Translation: CATSVTGLGLDF.

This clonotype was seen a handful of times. The CDR3 is CSARDSIDTQYF. In nucleotides, the CDR3 is TGCAGTGCTAGAGATTCCATAGATACGCAGTATTTT. V usage is TRBV20-1 and J usage is TRBJ2-3; D gene unclear. Germline CDR1 is DFQATT and CDR2 is SNEGSKA (reference sequence). The V and J ends lost 0 bases and 5 bases respectively, with 6 bases between them. The CDR3 has 12 amino acids.

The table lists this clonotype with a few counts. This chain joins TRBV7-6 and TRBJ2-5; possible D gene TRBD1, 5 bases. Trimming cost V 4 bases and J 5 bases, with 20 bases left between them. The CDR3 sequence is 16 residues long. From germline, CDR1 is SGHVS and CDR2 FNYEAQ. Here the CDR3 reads CASSWPGIQSQETQYF. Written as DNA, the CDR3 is TGTGCCAGCAGCTGGCCAGGGATACAGTCCCAGGAGACCCAGTACTTC.